The clone carrying this T cell receptor beta chain was detected a few times. Its antigen is still unknown. Germline lookup yields CDR1 MNHEY and CDR2 SVGEGT. Trimming at V came to 5 bases and at J to 10 bases, leaving 7 bases not matched to a gene. CDR3 length equals 14 residues. MiXCR, run by TCRdb on the 5' RACE reads, gives a single entry per CDR3 protein. The data show a few hundred thousand distinct CDR3 sequences, about 18% seen once. The data were taken from a study of CD8 T cells in ankylosing spondylitis. Findings and caveats of the study: Disease-linked clones were found to be CD8+ and relatively rare in peripheral blood. Significantly higher representation of disease-linked clones was reported for matched ankylosing spondylitis synovial fluid. Ankylosing spondylitis blood appeared to carry a characteristic TCR beta motif of roughly eight highly homologous variants.

J is TRBJ1-6 and V is TRBV6-2 or TRBV6-3; 8 bases are shared with TRBD1. The source of this sequence is a male donor with ankylosing spondylitis. Sequencing input: blood, either unsorted or a sorted T cell fraction (not recorded which). In DNA form, the CDR3 reads TGTGCCAGCAGTACCGGGACAGGTGACTCACCCCTCCACTTT. This codes for CASSTGTGDSPLHF.